Listed below are T cell receptor beta chains from one sample, sequenced in a study of cytomegalovirus exposure and HLA in healthy donors. Produced via immunoSEQ multiplex PCR; TCRdb's table is partial and in-frame only. Of 95,000 to 150,000 clones in the sample, roughly 90% were seen once. The sequencing sample was made of PBMCs. These receptors came from a young woman in good health and CMV-seronegative. CDR3s include the opening cysteine and the closing phenylalanine or tryptophan. D genes are given only for firm matches. Only part of the rows carry a size: once, few, many, or a class if the clone is expanded.

TRBV9	NA	TRBJ1-2	NA	CASSSSLGRRNGYTF	TGTGCCAGCAGCTCCAGTCTTGGCAGAAGAAACGGCTACACCTTC
TRBV13	TRBD1	TRBJ2-1	NA	CASSLGQGRVNEQFF	TGTGCCAGCAGCTTAGGACAGGGGAGAGTCAATGAGCAGTTCTTC
TRBV10-3	TRBD1	TRBJ1-4	NA	CATGTGGSTNEKLFF	TGTGCCACCGGGACAGGGGGGTCAACTAATGAAAAACTGTTTTTT
TRBV6-1	NA	TRBJ2-2	NA	CASSANGLNTGELFF	TGTGCCAGCAGTGCCAACGGACTGAACACCGGGGAGCTGTTTTTT
TRBV5-5	NA	TRBJ2-7	NA	CASSLAPGSYEQYF	TGTGCCAGCAGCTTGGCTCCGGGCTCCTACGAGCAGTACTTC
TRBV7-6	TRBD2	TRBJ2-3	NA	CASSLVAGASTDTQYF	TGTGCCAGCAGCTTAGTTGCGGGAGCTAGCACAGATACGCAGTATTTT
TRBV18	TRBD1	TRBJ2-7	NA	CASSPGQGSYEQYF	TGTGCCAGCTCACCGGGACAGGGATCCTACGAGCAGTACTTC
TRBV11-2	TRBD1	TRBJ1-1	NA	CASSLEGQGTEAFF	TGTGCCAGCAGCTTAGAGGGACAGGGCACCGAAGCTTTCTTT
TRBV30	TRBD1	TRBJ1-1	NA	CAWSLAGTGGTEAFF	TGTGCCTGGAGTCTTGCCGGGACAGGGGGCACTGAAGCTTTCTTT
TRBV30	NA	TRBJ1-3	NA	CAWSVRPWSSGNTIYF	TGTGCCTGGAGTGTACGTCCCTGGAGCTCTGGAAACACCATATATTTT
TRBV6-5	NA	TRBJ2-3	NA	CASSYDGRQYTDTQYF	TGTGCCAGCAGTTACGACGGGAGACAATACACAGATACGCAGTATTTT
TRBV30	NA	TRBJ1-1	few	CAWRQEGPLAFF	TGTGCCTGGAGACAGGAGGGACCCTTAGCTTTCTTT
TRBV16	TRBD1	TRBJ1-5	NA	CASSPTGVSNQPQHF	TGTGCCAGCAGCCCGACAGGGGTGAGCAATCAGCCCCAGCATTTT
TRBV5-6	NA	TRBJ1-5	NA	CASSFWGGGNQPQHF	TGTGCCAGCAGCTTTTGGGGGGGTGGCAATCAGCCCCAGCATTTT
TRBV28	TRBD2	TRBJ2-1	NA	CASSLGTSGGYNEQFF	TGTGCCAGCAGTTTGGGGACTAGCGGGGGCTACAATGAGCAGTTCTTC
TRBV13	TRBD2	TRBJ2-7	NA	CASSLTSGGPYEQYF	TGTGCCAGCAGTCTGACTAGCGGGGGGCCCTACGAGCAGTACTTC